This TCR beta chain is from a study of lymphopenia after photon versus proton radiotherapy. Findings of the study overall: Authors raise, but do not show, better survival with proton therapy. Relative stability marked proton patients; photon patients lost diversity and naive cells. A bigger post-nadir fall in TCR diversity correlated inversely with survival time in deceased patients. Oligoclonal CD8+ Temra expansion after nadir drove photon patients' diversity drop.

This table comes from immunoSEQ multiplex PCR, and its TCRdb copy is limited to in-frame clones, with some not included. The table includes approximately 40,000 clones, around 84% detected once. As concerns this clone: Its antigen remains unknown.

This CDR3 comprises 15 residues. CDR1 and CDR2 from the germline V gene are SNHLY and FYNNEI. V shed 6 bases and J shed 0 bases, with 9 bases lying between them. The sample here was peripheral blood, taken from a patient treated with proton-based radiotherapy. The rearrangement uses TRBV2 and TRBJ2-6; D is unclear. This receptor was identified in a woman aged 65 to 85 with pancreatic cancer. Some clones in this sample may be carry-over from other donors' samples. The CDR3 coding sequence is TGTGCCAGCAGAAGTATGGACTCTGGGGCCAACGTCCTGACTTTC. Translated: CASRSMDSGANVLTF.